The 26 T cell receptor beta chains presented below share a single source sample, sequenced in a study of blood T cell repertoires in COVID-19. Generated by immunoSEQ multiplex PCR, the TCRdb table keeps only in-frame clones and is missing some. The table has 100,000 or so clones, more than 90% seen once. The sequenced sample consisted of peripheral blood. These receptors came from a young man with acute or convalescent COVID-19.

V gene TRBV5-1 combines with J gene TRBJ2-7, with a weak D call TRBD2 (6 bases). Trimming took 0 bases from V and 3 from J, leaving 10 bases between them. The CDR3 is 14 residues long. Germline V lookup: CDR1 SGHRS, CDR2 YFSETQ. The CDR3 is CASSLGSGDYEQYF. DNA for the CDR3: TGCGCCAGCAGCTTGGGGTCGGGGGACTACGAGCAGTACTTC.

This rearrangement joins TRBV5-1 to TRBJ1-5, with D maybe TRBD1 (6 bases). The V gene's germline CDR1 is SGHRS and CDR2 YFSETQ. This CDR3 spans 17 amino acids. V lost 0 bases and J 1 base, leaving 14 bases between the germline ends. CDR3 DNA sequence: TGCGCCAGCAGCTTGGATCCAGGGGCCTCAAGCAATCAGCCCCAGCATTTT. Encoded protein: CASSLDPGASSNQPQHF.

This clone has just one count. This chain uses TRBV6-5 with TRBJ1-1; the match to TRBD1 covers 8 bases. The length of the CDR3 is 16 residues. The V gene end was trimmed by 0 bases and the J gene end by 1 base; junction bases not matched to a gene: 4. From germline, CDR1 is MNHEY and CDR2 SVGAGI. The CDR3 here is CASSYSRDRWNTEAFF. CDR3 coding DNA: TGTGCCAGCAGTTACTCGCGGGACAGGTGGAACACTGAAGCTTTCTTT.

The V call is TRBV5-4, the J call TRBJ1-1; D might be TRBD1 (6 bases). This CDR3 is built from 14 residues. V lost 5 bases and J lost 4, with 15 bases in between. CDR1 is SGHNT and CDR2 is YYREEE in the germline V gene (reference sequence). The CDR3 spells CASSYELGGTEAFF. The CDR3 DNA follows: TGTGCCAGCAGTTACGAACTAGGGGGCACTGAAGCTTTCTTT.

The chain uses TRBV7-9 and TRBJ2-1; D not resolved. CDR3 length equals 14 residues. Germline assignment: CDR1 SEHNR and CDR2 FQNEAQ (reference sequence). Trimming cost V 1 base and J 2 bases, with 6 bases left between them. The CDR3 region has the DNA TGTGCCAGCAGCTTAGACAGAGCCTACAATGAGCAGTTCTTC. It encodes CASSLDRAYNEQFF.

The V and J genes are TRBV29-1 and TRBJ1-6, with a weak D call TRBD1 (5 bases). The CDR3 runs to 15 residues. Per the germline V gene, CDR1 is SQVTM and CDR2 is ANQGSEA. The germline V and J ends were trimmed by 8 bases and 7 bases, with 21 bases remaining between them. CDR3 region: CSLPGGVTLNSPLHF. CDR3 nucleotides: TGCAGCCTGCCAGGAGGGGTAACACTCAATTCACCCCTCCACTTT.

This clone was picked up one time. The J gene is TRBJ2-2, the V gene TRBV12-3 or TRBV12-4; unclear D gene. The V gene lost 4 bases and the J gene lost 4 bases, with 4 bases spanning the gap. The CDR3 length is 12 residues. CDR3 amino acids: CASSSVTGELFF. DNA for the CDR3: TGTGCCAGCAGTTCCGTCACCGGGGAGCTGTTTTTT.

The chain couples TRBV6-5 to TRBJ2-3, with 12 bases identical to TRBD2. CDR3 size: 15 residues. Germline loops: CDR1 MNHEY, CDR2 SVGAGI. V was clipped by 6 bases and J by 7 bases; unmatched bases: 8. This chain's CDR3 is CASSPPGTSGHTQYF. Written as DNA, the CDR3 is TGTGCCAGCAGCCCCCCCGGGACTAGCGGGCATACGCAGTATTTT.

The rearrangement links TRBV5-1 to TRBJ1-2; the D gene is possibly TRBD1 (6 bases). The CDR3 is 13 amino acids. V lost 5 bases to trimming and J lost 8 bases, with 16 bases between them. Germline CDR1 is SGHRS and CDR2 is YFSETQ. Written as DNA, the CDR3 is TGCGCCAGCAGTTATGAGGGACAAAGAGGCTACACCTTC. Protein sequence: CASSYEGQRGYTF.

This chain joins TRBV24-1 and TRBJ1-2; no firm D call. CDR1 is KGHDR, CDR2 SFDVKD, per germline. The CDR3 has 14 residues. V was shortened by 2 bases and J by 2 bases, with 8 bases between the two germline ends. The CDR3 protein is CATSDSSVNYGYTF. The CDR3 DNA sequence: TGTGCCACCAGTGATTCGTCTGTAAACTATGGCTACACCTTC.

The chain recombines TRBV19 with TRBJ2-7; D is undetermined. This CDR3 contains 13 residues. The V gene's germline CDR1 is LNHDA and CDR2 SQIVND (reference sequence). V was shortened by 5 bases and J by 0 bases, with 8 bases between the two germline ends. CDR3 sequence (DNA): TGTGCCAGTAGTCCCCAGAACTCCTACGAGCAGTACTTC. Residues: CASSPQNSYEQYF.

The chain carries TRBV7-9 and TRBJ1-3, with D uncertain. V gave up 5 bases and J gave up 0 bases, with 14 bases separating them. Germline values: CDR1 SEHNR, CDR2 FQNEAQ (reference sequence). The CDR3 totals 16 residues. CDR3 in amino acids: CASSPTGVSSGNTIYF. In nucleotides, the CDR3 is TGTGCCAGCAGCCCAACCGGGGTTAGCTCTGGAAACACCATATATTTT.

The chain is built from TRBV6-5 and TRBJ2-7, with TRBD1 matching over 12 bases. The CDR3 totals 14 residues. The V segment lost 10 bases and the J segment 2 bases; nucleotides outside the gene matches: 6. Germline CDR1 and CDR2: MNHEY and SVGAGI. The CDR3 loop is CATRDRGLPYEQYF. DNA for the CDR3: TGTGCCACCCGGGACAGGGGGCTACCCTACGAGCAGTACTTC.

The CDR3 here is CASSPLEGGMTDTQYF. CDR3 sequence (DNA): TGTGCCAGTAGTCCCTTGGAGGGAGGGATGACAGATACGCAGTATTTT. V usage is TRBV19 and J usage is TRBJ2-3, with 7 positions matching TRBD2. This CDR3 has 16 residues. The germline V gene encodes CDR1 LNHDA and CDR2 SQIVND (reference sequence). The V segment lost 5 bases and the J segment 3 bases; nucleotides outside the gene matches: 11.

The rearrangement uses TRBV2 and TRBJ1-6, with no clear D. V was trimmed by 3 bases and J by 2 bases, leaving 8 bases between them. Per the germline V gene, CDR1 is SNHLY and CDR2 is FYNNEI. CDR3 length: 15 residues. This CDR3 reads CASSDEITYNSPLHF. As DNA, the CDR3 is TGTGCCAGCAGTGACGAGATTACCTATAATTCACCCCTCCACTTT.

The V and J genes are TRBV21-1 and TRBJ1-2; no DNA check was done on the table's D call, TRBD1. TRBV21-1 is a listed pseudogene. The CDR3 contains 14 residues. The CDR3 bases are TGTGCCAGCAGCAAATACAGGGGCGACTATGGCTACACCTTC. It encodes CASSKYRGDYGYTF.

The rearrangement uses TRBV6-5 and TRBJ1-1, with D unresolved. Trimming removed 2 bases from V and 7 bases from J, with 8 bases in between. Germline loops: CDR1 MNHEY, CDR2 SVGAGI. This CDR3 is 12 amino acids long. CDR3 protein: CASSYPAGEAFF. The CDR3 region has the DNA TGTGCCAGCAGTTACCCGGCAGGTGAAGCTTTCTTT.

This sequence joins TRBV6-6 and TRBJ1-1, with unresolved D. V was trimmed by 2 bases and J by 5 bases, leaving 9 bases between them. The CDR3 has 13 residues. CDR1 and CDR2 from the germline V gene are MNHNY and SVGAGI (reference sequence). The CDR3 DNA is TGTGCCAGCAGTTACGAGGGATGGACTGAAGCTTTCTTT. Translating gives CASSYEGWTEAFF.

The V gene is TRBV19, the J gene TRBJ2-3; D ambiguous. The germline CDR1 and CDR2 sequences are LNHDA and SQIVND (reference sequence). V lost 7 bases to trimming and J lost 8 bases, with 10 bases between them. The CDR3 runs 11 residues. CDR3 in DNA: TGTGCCAGTACATACGTCGGTACGCAGTATTTT. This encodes CASTYVGTQYF.

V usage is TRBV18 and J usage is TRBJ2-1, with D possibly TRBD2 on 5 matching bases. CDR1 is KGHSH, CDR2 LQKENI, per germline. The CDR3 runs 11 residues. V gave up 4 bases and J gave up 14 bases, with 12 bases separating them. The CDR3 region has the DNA TGTGCCAGCTCACACGCGGAGGTGGAGTTCTTC. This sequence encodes CASSHAEVEFF.

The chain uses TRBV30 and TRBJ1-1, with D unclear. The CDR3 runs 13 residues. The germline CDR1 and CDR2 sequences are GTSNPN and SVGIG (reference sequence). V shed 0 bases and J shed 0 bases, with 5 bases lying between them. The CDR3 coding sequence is TGTGCCTGGAGTGTGGCAGTGAACACTGAAGCTTTCTTT. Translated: CAWSVAVNTEAFF.

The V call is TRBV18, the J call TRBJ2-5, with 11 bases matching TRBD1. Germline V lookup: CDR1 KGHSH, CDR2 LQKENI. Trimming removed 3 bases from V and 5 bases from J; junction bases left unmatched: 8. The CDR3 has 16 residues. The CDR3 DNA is TGTGCCAGCTCACCGGTCGGACAGGGGGCGGCGGAGACCCAGTACTTC. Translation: CASSPVGQGAAETQYF. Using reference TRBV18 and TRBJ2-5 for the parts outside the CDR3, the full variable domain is NAGVMQNPRHLVRRRGQEARLRCSPMKGHSHVYWYRQLPEEGLKFMVYLQKENIIDESGMPKERFSAEFPKEGPSILRIQQVVRGDSAAYFCASSPVGQGAAETQYFGPGTRLLVL.

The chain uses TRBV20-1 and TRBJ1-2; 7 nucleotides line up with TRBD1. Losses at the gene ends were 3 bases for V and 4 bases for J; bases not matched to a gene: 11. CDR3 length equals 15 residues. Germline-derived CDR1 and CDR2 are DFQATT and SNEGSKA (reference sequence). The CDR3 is CSASKRRGQVYGYTF. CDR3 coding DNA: TGCAGTGCTAGTAAACGGAGGGGGCAAGTCTATGGCTACACCTTC.

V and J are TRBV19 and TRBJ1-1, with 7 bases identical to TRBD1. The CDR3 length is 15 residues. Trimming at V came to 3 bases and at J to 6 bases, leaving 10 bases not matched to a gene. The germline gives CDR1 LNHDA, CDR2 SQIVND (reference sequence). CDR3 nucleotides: TGTGCCAGTAGTATTAACACAGACACAGGGGCTGAAGCTTTCTTT. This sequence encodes CASSINTDTGAEAFF.

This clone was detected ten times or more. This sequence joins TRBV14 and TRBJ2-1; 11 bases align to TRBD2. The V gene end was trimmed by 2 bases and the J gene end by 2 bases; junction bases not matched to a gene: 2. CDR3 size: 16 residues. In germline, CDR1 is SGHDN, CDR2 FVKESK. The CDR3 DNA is TGTGCCAGCAGCCAAATAGCGGGAGGGCCCTACAATGAGCAGTTCTTC. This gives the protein CASSQIAGGPYNEQFF. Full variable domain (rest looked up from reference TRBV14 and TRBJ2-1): EAGVTQFPSHSVIEKGQTVTLRCDPISGHDNLYWYRRVMGKEIKFLLHFVKESKQDESGMPNNRFLAERTGGTYSTLKVQPAELEDSGVYFCASSQIAGGPYNEQFFGPGTRLTVL.

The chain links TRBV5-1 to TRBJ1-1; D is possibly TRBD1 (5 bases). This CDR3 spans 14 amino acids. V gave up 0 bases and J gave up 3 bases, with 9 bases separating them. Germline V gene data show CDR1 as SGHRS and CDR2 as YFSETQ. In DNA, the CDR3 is TGCGCCAGCAGCTTGGGGGGCAGTGACACTGAAGCTTTCTTT. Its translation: CASSLGGSDTEAFF.